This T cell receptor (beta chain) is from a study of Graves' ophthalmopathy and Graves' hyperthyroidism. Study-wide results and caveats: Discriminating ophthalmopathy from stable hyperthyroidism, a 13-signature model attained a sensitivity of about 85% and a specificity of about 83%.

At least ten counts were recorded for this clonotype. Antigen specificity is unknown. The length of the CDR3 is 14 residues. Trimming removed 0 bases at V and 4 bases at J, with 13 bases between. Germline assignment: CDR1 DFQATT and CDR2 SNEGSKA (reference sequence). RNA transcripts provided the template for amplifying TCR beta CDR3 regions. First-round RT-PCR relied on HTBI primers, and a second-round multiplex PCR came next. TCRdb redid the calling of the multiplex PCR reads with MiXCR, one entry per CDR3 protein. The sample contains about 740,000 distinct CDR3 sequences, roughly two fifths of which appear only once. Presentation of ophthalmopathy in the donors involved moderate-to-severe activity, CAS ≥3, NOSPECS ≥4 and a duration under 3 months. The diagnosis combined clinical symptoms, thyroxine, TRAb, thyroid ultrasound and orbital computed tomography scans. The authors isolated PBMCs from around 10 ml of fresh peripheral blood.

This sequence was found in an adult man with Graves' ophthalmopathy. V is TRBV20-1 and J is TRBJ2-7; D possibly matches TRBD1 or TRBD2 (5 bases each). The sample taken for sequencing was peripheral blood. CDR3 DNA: TGCAGTGCTAGAGAGGGGAGCAGGGCTTACGAGCAGTACTTC. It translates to CSAREGSRAYEQYF.